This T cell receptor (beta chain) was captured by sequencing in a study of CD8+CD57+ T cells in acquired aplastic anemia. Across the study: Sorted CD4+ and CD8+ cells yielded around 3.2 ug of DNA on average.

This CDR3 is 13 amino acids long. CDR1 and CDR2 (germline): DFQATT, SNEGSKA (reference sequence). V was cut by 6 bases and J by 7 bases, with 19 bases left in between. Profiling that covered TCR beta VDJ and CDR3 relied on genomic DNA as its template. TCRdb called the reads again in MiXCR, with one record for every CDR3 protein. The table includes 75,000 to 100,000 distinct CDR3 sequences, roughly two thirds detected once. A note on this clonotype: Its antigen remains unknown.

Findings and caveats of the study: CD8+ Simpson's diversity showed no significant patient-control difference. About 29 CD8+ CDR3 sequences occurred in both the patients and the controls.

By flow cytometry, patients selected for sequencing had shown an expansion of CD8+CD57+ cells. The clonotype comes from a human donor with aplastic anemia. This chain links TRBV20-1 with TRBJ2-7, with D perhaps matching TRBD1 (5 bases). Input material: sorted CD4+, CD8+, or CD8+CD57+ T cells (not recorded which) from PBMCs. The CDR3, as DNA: TGCAGTGCGCCGACGGACACCTTCGGTGAGCAGTACTTC. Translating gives CSAPTDTFGEQYF.